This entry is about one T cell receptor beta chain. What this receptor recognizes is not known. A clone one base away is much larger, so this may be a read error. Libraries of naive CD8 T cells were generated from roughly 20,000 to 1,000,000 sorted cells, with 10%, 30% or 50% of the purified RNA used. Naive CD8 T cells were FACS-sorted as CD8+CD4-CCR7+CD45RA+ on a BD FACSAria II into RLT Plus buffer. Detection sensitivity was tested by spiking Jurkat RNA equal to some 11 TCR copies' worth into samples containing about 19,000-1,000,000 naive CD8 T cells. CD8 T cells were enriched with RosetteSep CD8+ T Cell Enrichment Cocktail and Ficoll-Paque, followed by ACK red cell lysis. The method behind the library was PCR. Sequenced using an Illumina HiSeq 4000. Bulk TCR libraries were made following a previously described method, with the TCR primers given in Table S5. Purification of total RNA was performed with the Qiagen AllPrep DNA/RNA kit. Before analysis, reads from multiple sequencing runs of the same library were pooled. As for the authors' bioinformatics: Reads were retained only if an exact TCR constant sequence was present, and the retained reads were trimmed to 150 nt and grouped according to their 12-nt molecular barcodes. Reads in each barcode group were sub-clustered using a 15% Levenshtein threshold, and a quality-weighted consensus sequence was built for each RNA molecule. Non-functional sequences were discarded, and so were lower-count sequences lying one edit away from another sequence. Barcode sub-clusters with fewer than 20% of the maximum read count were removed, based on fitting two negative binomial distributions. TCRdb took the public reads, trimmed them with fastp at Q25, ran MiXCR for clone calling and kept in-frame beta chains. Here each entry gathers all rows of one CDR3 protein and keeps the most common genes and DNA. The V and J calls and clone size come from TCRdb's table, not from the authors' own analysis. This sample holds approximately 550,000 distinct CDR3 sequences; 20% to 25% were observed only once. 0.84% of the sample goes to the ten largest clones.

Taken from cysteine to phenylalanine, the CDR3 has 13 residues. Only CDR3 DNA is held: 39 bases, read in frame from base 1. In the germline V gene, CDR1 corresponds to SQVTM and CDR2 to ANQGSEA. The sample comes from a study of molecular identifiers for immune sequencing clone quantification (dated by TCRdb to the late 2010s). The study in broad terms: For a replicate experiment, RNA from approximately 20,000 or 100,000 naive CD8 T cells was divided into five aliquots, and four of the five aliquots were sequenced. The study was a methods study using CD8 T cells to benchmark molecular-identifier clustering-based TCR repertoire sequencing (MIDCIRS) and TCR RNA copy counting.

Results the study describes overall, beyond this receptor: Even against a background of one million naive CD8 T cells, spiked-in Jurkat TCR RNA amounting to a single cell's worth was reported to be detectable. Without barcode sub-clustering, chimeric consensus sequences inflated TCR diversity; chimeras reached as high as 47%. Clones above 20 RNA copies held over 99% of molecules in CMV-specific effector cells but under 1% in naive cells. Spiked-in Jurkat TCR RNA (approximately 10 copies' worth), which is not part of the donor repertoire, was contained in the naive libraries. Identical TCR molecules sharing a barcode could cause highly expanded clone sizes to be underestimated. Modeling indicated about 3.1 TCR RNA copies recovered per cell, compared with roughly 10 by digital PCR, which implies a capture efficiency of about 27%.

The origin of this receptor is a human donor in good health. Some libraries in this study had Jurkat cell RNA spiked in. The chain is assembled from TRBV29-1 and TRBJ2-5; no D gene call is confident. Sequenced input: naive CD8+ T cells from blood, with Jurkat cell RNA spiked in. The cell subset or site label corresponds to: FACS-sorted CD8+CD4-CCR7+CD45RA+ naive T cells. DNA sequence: TGCAGCGTTGAATTGAGTTTCGAAGAGACCCTGTACTTC. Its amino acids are CSVELSFEETLYF.